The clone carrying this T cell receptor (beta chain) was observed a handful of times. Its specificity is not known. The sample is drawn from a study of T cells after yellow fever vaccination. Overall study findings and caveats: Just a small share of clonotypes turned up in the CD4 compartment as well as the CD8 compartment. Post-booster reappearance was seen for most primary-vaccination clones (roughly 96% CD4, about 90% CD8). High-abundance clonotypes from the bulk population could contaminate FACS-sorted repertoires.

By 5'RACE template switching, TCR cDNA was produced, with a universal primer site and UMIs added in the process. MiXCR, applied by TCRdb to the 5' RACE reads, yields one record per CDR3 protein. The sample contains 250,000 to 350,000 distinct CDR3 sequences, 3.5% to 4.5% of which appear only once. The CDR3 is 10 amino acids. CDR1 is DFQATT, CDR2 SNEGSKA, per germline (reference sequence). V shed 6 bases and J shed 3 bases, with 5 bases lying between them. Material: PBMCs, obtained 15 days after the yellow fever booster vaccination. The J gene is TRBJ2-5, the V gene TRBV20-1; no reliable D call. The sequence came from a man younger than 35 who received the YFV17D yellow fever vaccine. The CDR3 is CSAQEETQYF. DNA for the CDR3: TGCAGTGCCCAAGAAGAGACCCAGTACTTC.